These 27 T cell receptor beta chains share one sample of origin, sequenced in a study of shared clonotypes between healthy human individuals. Naivety among CD8 cells was defined by CD45RO negativity and positive CCR7 selection, thereby excluding terminally differentiated effector memory CD45RA+ cells. Sequenced by immunoSEQ multiplex PCR; TCRdb stores in-frame clones only, minus some. The repertoire has millions of clones, under 95% of them found once; the top ten carry over 1.5%. The sequencing sample was made of naive CD8+ T cells from PBMCs. Source of these receptors: a man aged 18 to 35 in good health. Some clones in this sample may be carry-over from other donors' samples.

The chain joins TRBV12-5 to TRBJ1-5, with no clear D. V dropped 1 base and J dropped 5 bases, with 6 bases sitting between them. Per germline, CDR1 LGHNT and CDR2 FRNRAP. This CDR3 contains 13 residues. CDR3 in amino acids: CASGLEIHQPQHF. The CDR3, as DNA: TGTGCTAGTGGTTTGGAGATACATCAGCCCCAGCATTTT.

This chain joins TRBV7-9 and TRBJ2-5; a possible D gene is TRBD1 (6 bases). The germline CDR1 and CDR2 sequences are SEHNR and FQNEAQ (reference sequence). The CDR3 runs to 16 residues. V was pared by 5 bases and J by 0 bases, with 16 bases between. The CDR3 region is CASSERTDSYQETQYF. Written as DNA, the CDR3 is TGTGCCAGCAGCGAACGGACAGACTCCTACCAAGAGACCCAGTACTTC.

J is TRBJ2-5 and V is TRBV7-8; a possible D gene is TRBD1 (5 bases). CDR3 length equals 16 residues. Germline lookup yields CDR1 SGHVS and CDR2 FQNEAQ. Between the trimmed V and J ends, which lost 4 bases and 5 bases, there was a span of 20 bases. CDR3 amino acids: CASSSDSPSAGETQYF. Written as DNA, the CDR3 is TGTGCCAGCAGCTCCGATTCCCCCAGCGCAGGGGAGACCCAGTACTTC.

V is TRBV6-1 and J is TRBJ2-2; tentative D call: TRBD1 (6 bases). CDR1 is MNHNS, CDR2 SASEGT, per germline. Trimming took off 2 bases at V and 1 base at J, with 14 bases between the two ends. The CDR3 has 17 residues. Here the CDR3 reads CASSEQRTALNTGELFF. The CDR3 DNA follows: TGTGCCAGCAGTGAACAAAGGACAGCCTTGAACACCGGGGAGCTGTTTTTT.

The chain carries TRBV2 and TRBJ2-7, with D uncertain. This CDR3 region has 15 residues. Germline-derived CDR1 and CDR2 are SNHLY and FYNNEI. V gave up 3 bases and J gave up 2 bases, with 14 bases separating them. CDR3 in DNA: TGTGCCAGCAGTGAGGGTTACGACTCGGCCTACGAGCAGTACTTC. Translating gives CASSEGYDSAYEQYF.

The chain employs TRBV28 and TRBJ2-7, with TRBD2 as a possible D gene (6 bases). Germline V gene lookup returns CDR1 MDHEN and CDR2 SYDVKM. The CDR3 runs to 16 residues. Trimming cost V 5 bases and J 2 bases, with 19 bases left between them. The CDR3 DNA sequence: TGTGCCAGCAGTCCCCGACCGGGGGTATTGGCCTACGAGCAGTACTTC. Translation: CASSPRPGVLAYEQYF.

The V and J genes are TRBV5-1 and TRBJ2-7; D is unclear. This CDR3 region has 12 residues. CDR1 is SGHRS and CDR2 is YFSETQ in the germline V gene. Between the trimmed V and J ends, which lost 0 bases and 12 bases, there was a span of 13 bases. CDR3 sequence: CASSLAGGEAYF. CDR3 nucleotide sequence: TGCGCCAGCAGCTTGGCCGGCGGCGAGGCGTACTTC.

This chain connects TRBV4-1 to TRBJ2-1, with D hard to call. Germline CDR1 MGHRA, CDR2 YSYEKL. The CDR3 spans 16 residues. The V gene lost 4 bases and the J gene lost 0 bases, with 13 bases spanning the gap. CDR3 protein: CASSRQAASSYNEQFF. As DNA, the CDR3 is TGCGCCAGCAGCCGGCAAGCAGCGTCCTCCTACAATGAGCAGTTCTTC.

The rearrangement links TRBV28 to TRBJ2-7; TRBD2 agrees at 9 bases. The germline V gene has CDR1 MDHEN and CDR2 SYDVKM. The CDR3 has 15 amino acids. The V and J ends lost 5 bases and 2 bases, in that order; junction bases with no gene match: 7. The DNA of the CDR3 is TGTGCCAGCAGTCCACTTAGCGGGAGACCCTACGAGCAGTACTTC. Protein product: CASSPLSGRPYEQYF.

The rearrangement uses TRBV27 and TRBJ2-2; 9 bases align to TRBD2. CDR1 is MNHEY, CDR2 SMNVEV, per germline (reference sequence). The CDR3 has 15 residues. With 4 bases clipped from V and 7 bases from J, the junction kept 7 bases outside the gene matches. The CDR3: CASSWREGRNGELFF. CDR3 DNA: TGTGCCAGCAGTTGGCGGGAGGGCCGGAACGGGGAGCTGTTTTTT.

The rearrangement links TRBV6-5 to TRBJ2-7, with 9 positions matching TRBD2. The CDR3 length is 14 residues. Germline assignment: CDR1 MNHEY and CDR2 SVGAGI. V shed 5 bases, J shed 5 bases, and the junction held 7 bases outside the gene matches. The DNA for the CDR3 is TGTGCCAGCAGTCTTAGCGGGAGTTTTCACGAGCAGTACTTC. Encoded protein: CASSLSGSFHEQYF.

Regarding this clone: Other DNA sequences in this sample translate to the same CDR3. The chain combines TRBV9 with TRBJ2-7, with TRBD1 matching over 7 bases. Trimming at V came to 2 bases and at J to 4 bases, leaving 6 bases not matched to a gene. The germline CDR1 and CDR2 sequences are SGDLS and YYNGEE. The CDR3 length is 14 residues. Written as DNA, the CDR3 is TGTGCCAGCAGCGTGGCACAGGGGTCGTACGAGCAGTACTTC. Its translation: CASSVAQGSYEQYF.

This clone came up once. Mismatch with germline at one junction end may stem from a read error. The genes are TRBV11-2 and TRBJ2-7; D call uncertain. The CDR3 length is 10 residues. Germline V gives CDR1 SGHAT, CDR2 FQNNGV. The CDR3 DNA is TGTGCCAGCAGCTTAGATAACATCTCATTC. Translated, it gives CASSLDNISF.

This rearrangement joins TRBV7-8 to TRBJ2-2; D may be TRBD1 (6 bases). CDR1 SGHVS and CDR2 FQNEAQ come from the germline V gene. V lost 5 bases and J 2 bases, leaving 9 bases between the germline ends. The CDR3 extends over 14 amino acids. The CDR3 protein is CASSRDTNTGELFF. Here the CDR3 DNA reads TGTGCCAGCAGCAGGGACACCAACACCGGGGAGCTGTTTTTT.

The rearrangement links TRBV7-6 to TRBJ2-4; D is tentatively TRBD1 or TRBD2 (6 bases each). V was clipped by 5 bases and J by 0 bases, with 11 bases between them. The CDR3 runs to 15 residues. The germline CDR1 and CDR2 sequences are SGHVS and FNYEAQ. CDR3 amino acids: CASSLGGPAKNIQYF. For the CDR3, the DNA is TGTGCCAGCAGCCTAGGGGGGCCAGCCAAAAACATTCAGTACTTC.

Here the CDR3 DNA reads TGTGCCAGCAGCCAAGAAAATGAGCAATTGTATGGCTACACCTTC. It is translated as CASSQENEQLYGYTF. This sequence joins TRBV14 and TRBJ1-2; D gene uncertain. The germline V gene encodes CDR1 SGHDN and CDR2 FVKESK. V was pared by 0 bases and J by 5 bases, with 13 bases between. The CDR3 extends over 15 amino acids.

The rearrangement uses TRBV5-1 and TRBJ2-1, with TRBD2 identical over 11 bases. CDR1 and CDR2 from the germline V gene are SGHRS and YFSETQ. Losses at the gene ends were 0 bases for V and 7 bases for J; bases not matched to a gene: 6. The CDR3 is 16 amino acids. The CDR3 region has the DNA TGCGCCAGCAGCTTGGCCCGCACTAGCGGGAGTAATGAGCAGTTCTTC. Protein product: CASSLARTSGSNEQFF.

As concerns this clone: Within the sample, other DNA sequences also encode this same CDR3. The V gene is TRBV27, the J gene TRBJ2-1, with TRBD2 matching 8 bases. In germline, CDR1 is MNHEY, CDR2 SMNVEV (reference sequence). V trimming: 3 bases; J trimming: 2 bases; junction bases outside the gene matches: 3. The CDR3 extends over 15 amino acids. The CDR3 region has the DNA TGTGCCAGCAGTTTCCGAGCGGGAGCCTACAATGAGCAGTTCTTC. Protein sequence: CASSFRAGAYNEQFF.

This chain joins TRBV7-3 and TRBJ1-2; D possibly corresponds to TRBD1 (6 bases). Germline V lookup: CDR1 SGHTA, CDR2 FQGTGA. This CDR3 contains 12 residues. Trimming left V 3 bases short and J 8 bases short, with 10 bases between. The CDR3 nucleotides read TGTGCCAGCAGCTTCACAGGGTTCGGCTACACCTTC. Translated, it gives CASSFTGFGYTF.

In its sample, this clone was seen once. The chain carries TRBV27 and TRBJ2-1; TRBD1 is a possible D gene (6 bases). Germline CDR1 MNHEY, CDR2 SMNVEV (reference sequence). CDR3 length: 14 residues. Trimming stripped 6 bases from V and 5 bases from J, with 14 bases between. The CDR3 sequence: CASSLGDINNEQFF. CDR3 bases: TGTGCCAGCAGCCTAGGGGACATCAACAATGAGCAGTTCTTC.

This chain joins TRBV27 and TRBJ2-3; TRBD2 agrees at 11 bases. The junction had 5 bases not matched to a gene; V was cut back by 4 bases and J by 2 bases. This CDR3 is built from 16 residues. Germline V lookup: CDR1 MNHEY, CDR2 SMNVEV (reference sequence). DNA for the CDR3: TGTGCCAGCAGTTCGGGACTAGCGGCCTACACAGATACGCAGTATTTT. This sequence encodes CASSSGLAAYTDTQYF.

The chain recombines TRBV27 with TRBJ1-1; the D gene is possibly TRBD1 (5 bases). Trimming took off 6 bases at V and 5 bases at J, with 10 bases between the two ends. This CDR3 comprises 12 residues. Per the germline V gene, CDR1 is MNHEY and CDR2 is SMNVEV (reference sequence). The chain's CDR3 is CASRRWGTEAFF. The CDR3 DNA follows: TGTGCCAGCAGGCGTTGGGGGACTGAAGCTTTCTTT.

For this clone: This specimen includes other DNA sequences encoding the same CDR3. The V gene is TRBV9, the J gene TRBJ1-3; the D gene is possibly TRBD1 (5 bases). This CDR3 is 15 amino acids long. Trimming shortened V by 7 bases and J by 0 bases, and 14 bases separated the two germline ends. Germline assignment: CDR1 SGDLS and CDR2 YYNGEE. Written as DNA, the CDR3 is TGTGCCAGCTCGCCCCGGGGCGGCTCTGGAAACACCATATATTTT. Translating it yields CASSPRGGSGNTIYF. The entire variable domain, with the rest obtained from reference TRBV9 and TRBJ1-3, is as follows: DSGVTQTPKHLITATGQRVTLRCSPRSGDLSVYWYQQSLDQGLQFLIQYYNGEERAKGNILERFSAQQFPDLHSELNLSSLELGDSALYFCASSPRGGSGNTIYFGEGSWLTVV.

The V call is TRBV15, the J call TRBJ1-1; 7 positions match TRBD1. V gave up 1 base and J gave up 5 bases; unmatched junction bases: 10. This CDR3 spans 16 amino acids. The germline V gene encodes CDR1 LNHNV and CDR2 YYDKDF (reference sequence). Here the CDR3 reads CATSRVWDSWSTEAFF. CDR3 DNA: TGTGCCACCAGCAGAGTTTGGGACAGTTGGTCAACTGAAGCTTTCTTT.

This sequence joins TRBV2 and TRBJ2-7; possible D gene TRBD2, 5 bases. Trimming took off 3 bases at V and 3 bases at J, with 12 bases between the two ends. CDR1 and CDR2 from the germline V gene are SNHLY and FYNNEI. CDR3 length: 14 amino acids. CDR3 in DNA: TGTGCCAGCAGTGACCCCGGGATCAACTACGAGCAGTACTTC. Translating it yields CASSDPGINYEQYF.

The chain has TRBV5-4 and TRBJ2-2, with TRBD2 matching 16 bases. J gave up 7 bases and V 4 bases, and 7 bases lay outside the gene matches. Germline assignment: CDR1 SGHNT and CDR2 YYREEE (reference sequence). The CDR3 runs to 17 residues. CDR3 amino acids: CASSPGLAGGPVGELFF. CDR3 sequence (DNA): TGTGCCAGCAGCCCGGGACTAGCGGGAGGGCCTGTCGGGGAGCTGTTTTTT.

This clone was observed once. The chain recombines TRBV27 with TRBJ1-1; D is perhaps TRBD1 (5 bases). The V gene lost 6 bases and the J gene lost 1 base, with 15 bases spanning the gap. Germline CDR1 is MNHEY and CDR2 is SMNVEV (reference sequence). This CDR3 has 15 amino acids. DNA of the CDR3: TGTGCCAGCAGCTCCCCGATCACAGGGAACACTGAAGCTTTCTTT. Translating it yields CASSSPITGNTEAFF.